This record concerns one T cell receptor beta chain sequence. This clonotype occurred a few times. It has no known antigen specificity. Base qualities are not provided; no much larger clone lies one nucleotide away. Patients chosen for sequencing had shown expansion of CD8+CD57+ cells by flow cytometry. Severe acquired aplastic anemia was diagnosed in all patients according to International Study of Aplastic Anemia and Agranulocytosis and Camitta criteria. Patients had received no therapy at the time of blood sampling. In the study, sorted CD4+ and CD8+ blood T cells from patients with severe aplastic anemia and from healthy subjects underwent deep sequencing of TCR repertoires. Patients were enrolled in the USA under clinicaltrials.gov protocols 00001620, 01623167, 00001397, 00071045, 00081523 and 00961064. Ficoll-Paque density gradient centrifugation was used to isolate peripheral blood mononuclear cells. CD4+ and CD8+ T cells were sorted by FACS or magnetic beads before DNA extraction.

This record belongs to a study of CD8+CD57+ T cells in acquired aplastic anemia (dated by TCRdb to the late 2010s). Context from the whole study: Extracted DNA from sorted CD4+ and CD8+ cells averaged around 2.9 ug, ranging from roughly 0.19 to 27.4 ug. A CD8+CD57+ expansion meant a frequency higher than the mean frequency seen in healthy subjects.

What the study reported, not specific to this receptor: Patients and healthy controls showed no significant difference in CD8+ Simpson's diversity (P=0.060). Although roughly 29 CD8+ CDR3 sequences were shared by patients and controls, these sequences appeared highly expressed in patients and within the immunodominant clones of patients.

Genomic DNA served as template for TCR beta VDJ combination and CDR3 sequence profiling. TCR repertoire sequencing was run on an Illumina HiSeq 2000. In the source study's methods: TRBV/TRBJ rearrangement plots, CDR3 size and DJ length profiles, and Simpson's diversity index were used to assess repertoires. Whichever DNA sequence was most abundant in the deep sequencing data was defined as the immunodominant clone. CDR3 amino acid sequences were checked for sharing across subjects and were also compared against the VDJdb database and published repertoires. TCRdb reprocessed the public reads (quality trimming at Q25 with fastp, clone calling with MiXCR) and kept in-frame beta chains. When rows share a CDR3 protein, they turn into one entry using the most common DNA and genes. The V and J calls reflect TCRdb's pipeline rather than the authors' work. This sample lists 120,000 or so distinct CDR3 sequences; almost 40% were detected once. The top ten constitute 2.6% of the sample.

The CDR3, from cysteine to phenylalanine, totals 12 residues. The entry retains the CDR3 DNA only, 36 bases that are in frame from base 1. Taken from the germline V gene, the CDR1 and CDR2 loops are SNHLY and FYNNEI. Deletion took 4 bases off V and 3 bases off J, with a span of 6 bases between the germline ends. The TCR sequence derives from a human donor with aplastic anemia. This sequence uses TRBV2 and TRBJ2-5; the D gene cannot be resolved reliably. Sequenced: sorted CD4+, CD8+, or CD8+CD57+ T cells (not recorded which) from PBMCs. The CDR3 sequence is CASSVSEETQYF. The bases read TGTGCCAGCAGTGTCAGTGAAGAGACCCAGTACTTC.